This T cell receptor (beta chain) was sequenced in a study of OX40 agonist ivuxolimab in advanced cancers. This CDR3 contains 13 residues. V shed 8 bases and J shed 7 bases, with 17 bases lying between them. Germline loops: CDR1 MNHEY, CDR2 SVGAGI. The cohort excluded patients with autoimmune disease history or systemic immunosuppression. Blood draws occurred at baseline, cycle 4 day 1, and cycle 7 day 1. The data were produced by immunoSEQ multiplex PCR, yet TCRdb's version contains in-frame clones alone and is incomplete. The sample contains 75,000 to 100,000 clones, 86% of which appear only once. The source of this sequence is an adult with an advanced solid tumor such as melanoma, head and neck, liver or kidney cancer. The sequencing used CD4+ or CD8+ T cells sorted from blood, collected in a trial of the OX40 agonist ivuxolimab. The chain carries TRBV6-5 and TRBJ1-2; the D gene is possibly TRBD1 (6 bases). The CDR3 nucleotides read TGTGCCAGCCGCGAGGGGGGGCTCTCTGGCTACACCTTC. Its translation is CASREGGLSGYTF.